One TCR beta chain is described in this entry. As yet, its antigen is unknown. This sample is drawn from a study of cytomegalovirus exposure and HLA in healthy donors. Findings and limits, study-wide: Sequencing artifact likely explains a cluster of highly shared sequence variants.

In the PCR, 60 Vbeta and 13 Jbeta primers were used. Data came from immunoSEQ multiplex PCR; TCRdb stores just in-frame clones and leaves some out. The table includes about 120,000 clones, about three quarters detected once. The CDR3 loop spans 17 amino acids. V lost 0 bases and J lost 7, with 17 bases in between. Germline V gene data show CDR1 as SGHNT and CDR2 as YYREEE (reference sequence). This receptor was taken from a woman in her forties in good health and CMV-seropositive. Material: PBMCs. This chain links TRBV5-4 with TRBJ1-6, with D unclear. The DNA for the CDR3 is TGTGCCAGCAGCTTGGATCCGGGGATTGGAAGCAATTCACCCCTCCACTTT. This codes for CASSLDPGIGSNSPLHF.